These 11 T cell receptor beta chains originate from one sample sequenced in a study of blood T cells in healthy people across ages. The use of a sample-barcoded 5' primer and a J-beta primer mix characterized a second PCR of roughly 7 to 12 cycles. TCRdb processed the 5' RACE reads anew with MiXCR; each CDR3 protein has one entry. This table has 500,000 to 600,000 distinct CDR3 sequences, about 25% appearing once. The sequencing sample was made of blood. These receptors all stem from an older woman in good health.

CDR3 residues: CASSLEMGEAQYF. The CDR3 DNA follows: TGCGCCAGCAGCTTGGAGATGGGGGAGGCCCAGTACTTC. The V gene is TRBV5-1, the J gene TRBJ2-5; D perhaps matches TRBD2 (6 bases). The CDR3 covers 13 residues. Between the trimmed V and J ends, which lost 0 bases and 9 bases, there was a span of 12 bases. The germline V gene has CDR1 SGHRS and CDR2 YFSETQ.

This clonotype has only a few counts. The chain combines TRBV6-2 or TRBV6-3 with TRBJ2-1, with 12 bases that match TRBD2. In germline, CDR1 is MNHEY, CDR2 SVGEGT. The CDR3 covers 16 residues. V lost 5 bases to trimming and J lost 6 bases; unmatched junction nucleotides: 8. CDR3 DNA: TGTGCCAGCAGTGCACTGGGACTAGCGGGCGTCAATGAGCAGTTCTTC. It is translated as CASSALGLAGVNEQFF.

This clonotype has only a few counts. This rearrangement joins TRBV27 to TRBJ2-5; no clear D gene. The V and J ends lost 1 base and 1 base respectively, with 13 bases between them. Germline CDR1 and CDR2: MNHEY and SMNVEV (reference sequence). The CDR3 is 16 residues long. Written as DNA, the CDR3 is TGTGCCAGCAGTTTATACTCCAGCTGGGGCCAAGAGACCCAGTACTTC. It yields the protein CASSLYSSWGQETQYF.

This clonotype has more than one count but fewer than ten. The CDR3 region is CASRRYNEQFF. CDR3 sequence (DNA): TGTGCCAGCCGCAGGTACAATGAGCAGTTCTTC. J is TRBJ2-1 and V is TRBV12-3 or TRBV12-4, with D unresolved. Trimming removed 8 bases from V and 4 bases from J, with 6 bases in between. The CDR3 runs 11 residues.

The chain joins TRBV15 to TRBJ2-6; D is unclear. Germline V lookup: CDR1 LNHNV, CDR2 YYDKDF (reference sequence). V was clipped by 6 bases and J by 0 bases, with 9 bases between them. This CDR3 is 15 amino acids long. The CDR3 sequence is CATSGRLSGANVLTF. CDR3 DNA: TGTGCCACCAGTGGTCGCCTCTCTGGGGCCAACGTCCTGACTTTC. Based on the CDR3 plus reference TRBV15 and TRBJ2-6, the full variable domain is DAMVIQNPRYQVTQFGKPVTLSCSQTLNHNVMYWYQQKSSQAPKLLFHYYDKDFNNEADTPDNFQSRRPNTSFCFLDIRSPGLGDTAMYLCATSGRLSGANVLTFGAGSRLTVL.

This clonotype was seen more than once but under ten times. The CDR3 region is CASSYSTGTVIYNEQFF. CDR3 nucleotides: TGCGCCAGCAGTTATTCGACCGGGACAGTAATCTACAATGAGCAGTTCTTC. The genes are TRBV5-1 and TRBJ2-1, with 7 bases identical to TRBD1. J was trimmed by 3 bases and V by 5 bases; bases with no gene match: 14. The CDR3 is 17 amino acids. Germline values: CDR1 SGHRS, CDR2 YFSETQ.

Only one count was recorded for this clonotype. DNA of the CDR3: TGTGCCAGCAGCTCCGAAGACGTATCCTGGGCCAACGTCCTGACTTTC. As protein: CASSSEDVSWANVLTF. This sequence joins TRBV7-2 and TRBJ2-6, with D uncertain. With 4 bases removed from V and 5 bases from J, the gap between germline ends came to 15 bases. The germline V gene has CDR1 SGHTA and CDR2 FQGNSA. This CDR3 spans 16 amino acids.

This clonotype was counted between two and nine times. The CDR3: CSVDSGGNYEQYF. The DNA for the CDR3 is TGCAGCGTGGACAGCGGAGGGAACTACGAGCAGTACTTC. V and J are TRBV29-1 and TRBJ2-5; D may be TRBD1 or TRBD2 (6 bases each). The end of the DNA aligns better with TRBJ2-7, so the J call may be wrong. In germline, CDR1 is SQVTM, CDR2 ANQGSEA. The CDR3 length is 13 residues.

The chain joins TRBV6-2 or TRBV6-3 to TRBJ2-3; no reliable D call. Per germline, CDR1 MNHEY and CDR2 SVGEGT. CDR3 length equals 15 residues. V was pared by 7 bases and J by 6 bases, with 20 bases between. DNA for the CDR3: TGTGCCAGCACCTATTGGGGTCACCTGGAGGATACGCAGTATTTT. This codes for CASTYWGHLEDTQYF.

The chain has TRBV7-2 and TRBJ2-7; tentatively, D is TRBD1 (6 bases). Per the germline V gene, CDR1 is SGHTA and CDR2 is FQGNSA. The ends were cut back, 5 bases at V and 3 bases at J, with 20 bases in the middle. The CDR3 extends over 16 amino acids. The CDR3 is CASSHTPRDILYEQYF. In DNA form, the CDR3 reads TGTGCCAGCAGCCATACACCCCGGGACATCCTCTACGAGCAGTACTTC.

This clonotype was seen a handful of times. The gene calls are TRBV29-1 and TRBJ2-2, with unresolved D. V was clipped by 7 bases and J by 6 bases, with 12 bases between them. The CDR3 runs 12 residues. Per the germline V gene, CDR1 is SQVTM and CDR2 is ANQGSEA. The CDR3 sequence is CSAAGWSGELFF. DNA for the CDR3: TGCAGCGCCGCCGGTTGGTCCGGGGAGCTGTTTTTT.